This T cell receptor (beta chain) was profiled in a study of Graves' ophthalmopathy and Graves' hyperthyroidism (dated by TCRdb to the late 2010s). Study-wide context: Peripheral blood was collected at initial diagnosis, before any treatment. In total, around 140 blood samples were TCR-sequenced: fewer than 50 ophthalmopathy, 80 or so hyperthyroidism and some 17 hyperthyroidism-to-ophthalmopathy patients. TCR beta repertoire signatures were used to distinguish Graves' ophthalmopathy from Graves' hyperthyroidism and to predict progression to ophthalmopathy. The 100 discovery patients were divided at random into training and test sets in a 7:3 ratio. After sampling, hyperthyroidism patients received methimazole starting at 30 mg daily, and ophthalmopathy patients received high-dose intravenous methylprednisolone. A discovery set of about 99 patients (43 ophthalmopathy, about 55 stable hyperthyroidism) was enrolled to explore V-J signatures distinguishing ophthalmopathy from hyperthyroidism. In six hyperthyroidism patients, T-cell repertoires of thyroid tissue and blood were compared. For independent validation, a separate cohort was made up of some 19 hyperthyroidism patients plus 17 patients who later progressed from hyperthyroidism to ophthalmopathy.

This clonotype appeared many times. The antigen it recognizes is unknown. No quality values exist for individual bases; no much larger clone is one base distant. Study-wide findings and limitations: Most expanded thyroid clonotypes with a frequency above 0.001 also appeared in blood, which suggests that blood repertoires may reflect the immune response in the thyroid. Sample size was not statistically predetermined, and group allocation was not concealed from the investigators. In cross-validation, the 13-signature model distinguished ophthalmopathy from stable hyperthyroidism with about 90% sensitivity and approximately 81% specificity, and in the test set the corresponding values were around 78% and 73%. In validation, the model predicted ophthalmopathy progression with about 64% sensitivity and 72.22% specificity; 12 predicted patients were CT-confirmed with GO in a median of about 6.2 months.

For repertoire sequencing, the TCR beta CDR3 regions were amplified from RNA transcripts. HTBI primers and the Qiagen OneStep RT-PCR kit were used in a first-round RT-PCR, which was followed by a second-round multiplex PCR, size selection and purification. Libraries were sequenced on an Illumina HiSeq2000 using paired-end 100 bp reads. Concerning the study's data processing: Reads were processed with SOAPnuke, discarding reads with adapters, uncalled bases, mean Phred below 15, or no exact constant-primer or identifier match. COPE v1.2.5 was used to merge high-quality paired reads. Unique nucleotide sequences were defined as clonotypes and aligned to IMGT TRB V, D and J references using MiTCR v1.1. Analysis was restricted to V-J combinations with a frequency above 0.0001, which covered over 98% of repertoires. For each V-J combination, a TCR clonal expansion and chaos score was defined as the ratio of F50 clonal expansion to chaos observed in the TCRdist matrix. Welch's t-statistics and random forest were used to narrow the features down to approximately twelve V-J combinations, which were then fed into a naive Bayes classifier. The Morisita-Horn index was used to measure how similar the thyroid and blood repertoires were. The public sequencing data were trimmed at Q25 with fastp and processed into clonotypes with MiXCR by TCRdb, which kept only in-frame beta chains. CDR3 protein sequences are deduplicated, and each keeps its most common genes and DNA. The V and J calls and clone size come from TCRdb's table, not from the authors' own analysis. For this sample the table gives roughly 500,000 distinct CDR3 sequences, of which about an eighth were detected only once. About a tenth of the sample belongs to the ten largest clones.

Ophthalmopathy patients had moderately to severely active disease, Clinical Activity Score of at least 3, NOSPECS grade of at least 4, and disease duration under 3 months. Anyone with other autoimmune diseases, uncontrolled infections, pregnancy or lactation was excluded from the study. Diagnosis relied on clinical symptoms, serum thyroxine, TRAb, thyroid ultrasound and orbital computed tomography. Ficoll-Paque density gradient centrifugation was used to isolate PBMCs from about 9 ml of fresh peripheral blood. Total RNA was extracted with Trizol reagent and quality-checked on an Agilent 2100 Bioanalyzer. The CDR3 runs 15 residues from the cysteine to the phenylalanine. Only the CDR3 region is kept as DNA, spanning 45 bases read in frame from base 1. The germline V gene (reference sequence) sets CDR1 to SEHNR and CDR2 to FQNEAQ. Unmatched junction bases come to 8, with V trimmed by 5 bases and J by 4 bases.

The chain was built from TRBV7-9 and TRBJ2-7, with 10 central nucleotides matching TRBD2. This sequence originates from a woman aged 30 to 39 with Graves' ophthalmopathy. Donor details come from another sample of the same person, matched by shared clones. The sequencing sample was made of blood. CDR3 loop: CASSATSGMVYEQYF. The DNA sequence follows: TGTGCCAGCAGCGCTACTAGCGGGATGGTGTACGAGCAGTACTTC.